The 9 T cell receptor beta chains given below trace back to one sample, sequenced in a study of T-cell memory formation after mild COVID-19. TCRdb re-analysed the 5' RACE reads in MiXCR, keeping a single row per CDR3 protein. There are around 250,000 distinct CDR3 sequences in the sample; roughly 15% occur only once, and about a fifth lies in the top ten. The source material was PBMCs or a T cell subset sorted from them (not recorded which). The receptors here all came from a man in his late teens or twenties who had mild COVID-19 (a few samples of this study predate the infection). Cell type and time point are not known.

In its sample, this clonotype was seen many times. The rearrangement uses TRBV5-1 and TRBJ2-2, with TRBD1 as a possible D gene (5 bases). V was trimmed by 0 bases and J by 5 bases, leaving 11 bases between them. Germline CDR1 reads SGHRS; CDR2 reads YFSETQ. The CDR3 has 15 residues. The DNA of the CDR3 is TGCGCCAGCAGCTTGGTCCAGGGTGAAACCGGGGAGCTGTTTTTT. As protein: CASSLVQGETGELFF.

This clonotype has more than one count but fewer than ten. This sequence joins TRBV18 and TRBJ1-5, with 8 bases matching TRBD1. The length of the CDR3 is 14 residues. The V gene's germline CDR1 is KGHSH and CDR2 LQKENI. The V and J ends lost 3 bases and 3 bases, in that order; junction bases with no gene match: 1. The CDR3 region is CASSPQGANQPQHF. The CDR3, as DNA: TGTGCCAGCTCACCTCAGGGGGCCAATCAGCCCCAGCATTTT.

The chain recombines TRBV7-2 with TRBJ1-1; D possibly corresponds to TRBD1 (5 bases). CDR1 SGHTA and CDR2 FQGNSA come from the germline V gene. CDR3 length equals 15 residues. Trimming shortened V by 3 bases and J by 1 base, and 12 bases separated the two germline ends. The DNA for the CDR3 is TGTGCCAGCAGCTTGGGGGGAGGGTCGAACACTGAAGCTTTCTTT. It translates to CASSLGGGSNTEAFF.

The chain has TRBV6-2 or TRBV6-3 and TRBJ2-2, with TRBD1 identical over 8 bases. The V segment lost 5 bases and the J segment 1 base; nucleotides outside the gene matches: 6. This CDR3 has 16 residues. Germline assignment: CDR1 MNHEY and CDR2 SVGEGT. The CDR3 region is CASSIGQGRNTGELFF. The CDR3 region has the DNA TGTGCCAGCAGTATAGGACAGGGCCGGAACACCGGGGAGCTGTTTTTT.

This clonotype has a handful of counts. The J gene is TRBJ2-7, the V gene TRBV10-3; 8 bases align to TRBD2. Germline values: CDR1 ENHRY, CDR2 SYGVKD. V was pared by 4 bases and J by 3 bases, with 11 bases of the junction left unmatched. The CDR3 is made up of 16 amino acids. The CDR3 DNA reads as TGTGCCATCAGTGGGGGGAGTAGCGGGGATTTCTACGAGCAGTACTTC. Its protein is CAISGGSSGDFYEQYF.

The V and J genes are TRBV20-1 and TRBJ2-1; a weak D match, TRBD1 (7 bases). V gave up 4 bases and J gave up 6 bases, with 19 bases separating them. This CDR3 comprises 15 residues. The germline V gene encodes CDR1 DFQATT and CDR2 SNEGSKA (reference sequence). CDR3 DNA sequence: TGCAGTGCTATTGGCGGCAGGGGGGTTTTCAATGAGCAGTTCTTC. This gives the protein CSAIGGRGVFNEQFF.

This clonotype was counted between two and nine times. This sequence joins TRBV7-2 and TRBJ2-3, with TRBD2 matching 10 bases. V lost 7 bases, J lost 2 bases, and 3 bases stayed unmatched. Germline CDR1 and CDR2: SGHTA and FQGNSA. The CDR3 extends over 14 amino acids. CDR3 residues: CASTGLAVTDTQYF. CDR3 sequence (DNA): TGTGCCAGCACAGGACTAGCGGTCACAGATACGCAGTATTTT.

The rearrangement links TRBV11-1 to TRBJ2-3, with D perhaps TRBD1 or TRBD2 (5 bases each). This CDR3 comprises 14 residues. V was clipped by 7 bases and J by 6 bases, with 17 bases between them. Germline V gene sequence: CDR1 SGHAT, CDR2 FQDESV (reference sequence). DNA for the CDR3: TGTGCCAGCACACTCTGGGGCAGCGGCGATACGCAGTATTTT. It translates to CASTLWGSGDTQYF.

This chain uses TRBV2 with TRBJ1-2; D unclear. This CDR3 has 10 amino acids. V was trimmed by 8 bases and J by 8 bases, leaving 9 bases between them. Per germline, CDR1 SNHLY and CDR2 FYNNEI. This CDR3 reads CASGPPGYTF. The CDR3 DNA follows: TGTGCCAGCGGCCCCCCGGGCTACACCTTC.